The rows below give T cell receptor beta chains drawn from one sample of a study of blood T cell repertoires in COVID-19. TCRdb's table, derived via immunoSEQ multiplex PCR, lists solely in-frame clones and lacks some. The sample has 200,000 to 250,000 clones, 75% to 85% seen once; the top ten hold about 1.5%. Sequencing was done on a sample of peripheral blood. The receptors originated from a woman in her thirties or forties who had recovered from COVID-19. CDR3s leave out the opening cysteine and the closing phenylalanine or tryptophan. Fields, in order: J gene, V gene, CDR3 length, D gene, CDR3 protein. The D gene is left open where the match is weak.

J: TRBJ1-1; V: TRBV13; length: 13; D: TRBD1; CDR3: ASSSRGTGETEAF
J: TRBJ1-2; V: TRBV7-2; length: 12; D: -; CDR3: ASSYDSVNYGYT
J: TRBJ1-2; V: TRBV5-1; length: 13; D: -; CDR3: ASSLETDSVHGYT
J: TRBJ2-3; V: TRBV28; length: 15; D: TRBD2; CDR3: ASSFFASGGASDTQY
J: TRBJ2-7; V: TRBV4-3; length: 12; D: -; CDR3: ASSQEKGQYEQY
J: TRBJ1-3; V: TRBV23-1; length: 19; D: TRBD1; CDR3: ASSERGGGQGLRHSGNTIY
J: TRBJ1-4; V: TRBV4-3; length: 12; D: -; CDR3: ASSHPGSNEKLF
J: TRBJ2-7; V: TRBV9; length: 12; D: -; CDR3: ASSEAVSSYEQY
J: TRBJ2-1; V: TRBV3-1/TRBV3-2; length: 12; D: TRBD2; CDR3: ASSQLAGDNEQF
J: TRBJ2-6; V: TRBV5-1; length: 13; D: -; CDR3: ASSLTGNGANVLT
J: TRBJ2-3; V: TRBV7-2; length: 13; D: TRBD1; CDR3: ASSLGGQGAGTQY
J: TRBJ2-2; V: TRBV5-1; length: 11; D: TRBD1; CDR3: ASSGQVTGELF
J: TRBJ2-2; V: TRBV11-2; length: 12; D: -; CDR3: ASSFNRDTGELF
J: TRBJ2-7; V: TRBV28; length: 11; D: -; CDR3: ASSLLAGPEQY
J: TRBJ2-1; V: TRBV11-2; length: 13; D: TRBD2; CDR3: ASSFERGGYNEQF
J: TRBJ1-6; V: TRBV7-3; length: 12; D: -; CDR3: ASRAPGENSPLH
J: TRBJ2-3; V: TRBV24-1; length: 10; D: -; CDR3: ATQGSTDTQY
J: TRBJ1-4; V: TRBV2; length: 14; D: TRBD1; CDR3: ASSEQGQGAGEKLF
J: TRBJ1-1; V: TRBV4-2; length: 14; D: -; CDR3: ASSQDWPAGSTEAF
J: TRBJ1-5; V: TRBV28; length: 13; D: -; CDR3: ASSLWTGGNQPQH
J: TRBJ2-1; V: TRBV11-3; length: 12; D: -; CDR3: ASSPDGETSEQF
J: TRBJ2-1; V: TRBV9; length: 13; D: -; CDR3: ASTAEGVSYNEQF
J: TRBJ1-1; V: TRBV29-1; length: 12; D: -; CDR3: SVRRSDRNTEAF
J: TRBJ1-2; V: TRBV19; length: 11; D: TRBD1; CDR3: ASNPTGEDGYT
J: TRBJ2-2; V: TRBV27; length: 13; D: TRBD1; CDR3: ASSVQGVYAGELF
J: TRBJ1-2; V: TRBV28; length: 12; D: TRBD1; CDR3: ASSAQGADYGYT
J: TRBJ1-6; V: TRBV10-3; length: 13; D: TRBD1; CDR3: AISVTGAYNSPLH
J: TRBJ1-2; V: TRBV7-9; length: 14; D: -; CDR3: ASSLTGVGRLGGYT